Each of the 17 T cell receptor beta chains below was sequenced from the same sample in a study of CD8+ T cells in alopecia areata. RNA extraction was followed by reverse transcription into cDNA, which acted as the sequencing template. The assay was immunoSEQ multiplex PCR, and TCRdb's table has in-frame clones only and misses some. The table shows roughly 200,000 clones, with about three fifths occurring only once. Treatment in this sample: oral pan-JAK inhibitor, 5-10 mg twice daily. The starting material was CD8+ T cells sorted from blood, obtained at week 24, from a patient treated with tofacitinib. The receptors were gathered from a human donor with alopecia areata.

The V and J genes are TRBV30 and TRBJ1-1, with D possibly being TRBD1 (5 bases). Trimming took 4 bases from V and 4 from J, leaving 16 bases between them. This CDR3 contains 14 residues. Germline CDR1 reads GTSNPN; CDR2 reads SVGIG (reference sequence). As DNA, the CDR3 is TGTGCCTGGACCCGGGGCGGGCTGGGCACTGAAGCTTTCTTT. This gives the protein CAWTRGGLGTEAFF.

This clone was detected only a few times. CDR3 sequence (DNA): TGCGCCAGCAGTCTTGTGGACGAGCAGTACTTC. Its translation is CASSLVDEQYF. The chain has TRBV23-1 and TRBJ2-7; D call uncertain. TRBV23-1 is an open reading frame whose function is uncertain. Between the trimmed V and J ends, which lost 4 bases and 5 bases, there was a span of 6 bases. The CDR3 runs to 11 residues.

The rearrangement uses TRBV19 and TRBJ1-1; D not certain. This CDR3 spans 12 amino acids. Germline loops: CDR1 LNHDA, CDR2 SQIVND (reference sequence). The V end was cut by 3 bases, the J end by 7 bases, with 9 bases between. The CDR3 DNA reads TGTGCCAGTAGTATTGGTCAGGATGAAGCTTTCTTT. Its protein is CASSIGQDEAFF.

The chain uses TRBV6-5 and TRBJ2-1; TRBD1 matches 9 bases. The CDR3 is made up of 16 amino acids. Losses at the gene ends were 0 bases for V and 1 base for J; bases not matched to a gene: 1. Germline-derived CDR1 and CDR2 are MNHEY and SVGAGI. The CDR3 is CASSYSGTGSYNEQFF. The DNA of the CDR3 is TGTGCCAGCAGTTACTCCGGGACAGGGTCCTACAATGAGCAGTTCTTC.

This clone turned up a few times. The V gene is TRBV4-1, the J gene TRBJ1-1; D gene ambiguous. CDR1 is MGHRA, CDR2 YSYEKL, per germline. The CDR3 is made up of 15 amino acids. The V end lost 7 bases, the J end lost 0 bases, and 15 bases lay between the germline ends. CDR3 protein: CASTIQQSVNTEAFF. The CDR3 DNA is TGCGCCAGCACCATACAACAGAGTGTGAACACTGAAGCTTTCTTT.

The rearrangement joins TRBV4-1 to TRBJ2-1; the D gene is possibly TRBD2 (5 bases). V was pared by 0 bases and J by 2 bases, with 11 bases between. Germline V gene data show CDR1 as MGHRA and CDR2 as YSYEKL. The CDR3 has 16 residues. CDR3 in DNA: TGCGCCAGCAGCCAAGAAGGCCCAGCGGCCTACAATGAGCAGTTCTTC. Its translation is CASSQEGPAAYNEQFF.

This clone was observed a single time. Other DNA sequences in this specimen translate into the identical CDR3. This chain joins TRBV5-1 and TRBJ1-1; D not certain. This CDR3 region has 11 residues. The V gene lost 0 bases and the J gene lost 8 bases, with 5 bases spanning the gap. The germline gives CDR1 SGHRS, CDR2 YFSETQ. The DNA for the CDR3 is TGCGCCAGCAGCTTGGGATCGGAAGCTTTCTTT. Translating it yields CASSLGSEAFF. The entire variable domain, with the rest obtained from reference TRBV5-1 and TRBJ1-1, is as follows: KAGVTQTPRYLIKTRGQQVTLSCSPISGHRSVSWYQQTPGQGLQFLFEYFSETQRNKGNFPGRFSGRQFSNSRSEMNVSTLELGDSALYLCASSLGSEAFFGQGTRLTVV.

This chain connects TRBV9 to TRBJ2-4, with D perhaps TRBD1 (6 bases). CDR3 length: 17 residues. The germline V and J ends were trimmed by 4 bases and 2 bases, with 19 bases remaining between them. Germline CDR1 reads SGDLS; CDR2 reads YYNGEE. This CDR3 is CASSPTDSASSKNIQYF. CDR3 DNA sequence: TGTGCCAGCAGCCCGACGGACAGCGCATCGTCCAAAAACATTCAGTACTTC.

This clone was found once. The CDR3 loop is CASSGTGEGNYGYTF. The DNA for the CDR3 is TGTGCCAGCAGCGGAACAGGGGAGGGAAACTATGGCTACACCTTC. The rearrangement joins TRBV9 to TRBJ1-2; 7 nucleotides line up with TRBD1. Germline trimming cut 3 bases from V and 2 bases from J; bases unmatched to any gene: 7. Germline lookup yields CDR1 SGDLS and CDR2 YYNGEE. This CDR3 contains 15 residues.

The chain joins TRBV23-1 to TRBJ1-1, with D possibly matching TRBD1 (6 bases). TRBV23-1 is designated an ORF whose function remains uncertain. This CDR3 has 15 residues. The V end lost 4 bases, the J end lost 8 bases, and 20 bases lay between the germline ends. As DNA, the CDR3 is TGCGCCAGCAGTCGCCTAACAGGGCTAACGGCGGAAGCTTTCTTT. Amino acids: CASSRLTGLTAEAFF.

The V and J genes are TRBV25-1 and TRBJ2-1, with unresolved D. Germline assignment: CDR1 MGHDK and CDR2 SYGVNS. There are 10 residues in the CDR3. V was clipped by 6 bases and J by 7 bases, with 4 bases between them. The CDR3 DNA reads as TGTGCCAGCAGCGCAAATGAGCAGTTCTTC. Translating it yields CASSANEQFF.

This chain joins TRBV30 and TRBJ1-1, with TRBD1 identical over 7 bases. The CDR3 runs to 13 residues. Germline trimming cut 3 bases from V and 0 bases from J; bases unmatched to any gene: 1. Germline V gene lookup returns CDR1 GTSNPN and CDR2 SVGIG (reference sequence). For the CDR3, the DNA is TGTGCCTGGAGACAGGGGTTGAACACTGAAGCTTTCTTT. Protein product: CAWRQGLNTEAFF.

This rearrangement joins TRBV25-1 to TRBJ2-2, with D possibly being TRBD1 (6 bases). Trimming removed 3 bases from V and 5 bases from J, with 13 bases in between. CDR3 size: 15 residues. Per germline, CDR1 MGHDK and CDR2 SYGVNS. DNA of the CDR3: TGTGCCAGCAGTGATTCAGGGGTGTGGACCGGGGAGCTGTTTTTT. It translates to CASSDSGVWTGELFF.

The chain combines TRBV27 with TRBJ1-6, with D unresolved. The germline gives CDR1 MNHEY, CDR2 SMNVEV (reference sequence). This CDR3 has 14 amino acids. The V end was cut by 3 bases, the J end by 6 bases, with 9 bases between. CDR3 in DNA: TGTGCCAGCAGTTTGACGGGGTTTAATTCACCCCTCCACTTT. The encoded protein is CASSLTGFNSPLHF.

This chain connects TRBV19 to TRBJ2-5, with D tentatively TRBD2 (5 bases). The CDR3 is 16 amino acids. Trimming took off 5 bases at V and 2 bases at J, with 18 bases between the two ends. Per germline, CDR1 LNHDA and CDR2 SQIVND (reference sequence). CDR3 residues: CASSSSYEGRQETQYF. CDR3 DNA: TGTGCCAGTAGTTCCAGTTACGAGGGAAGGCAAGAGACCCAGTACTTC.

The chain is built from TRBV13 and TRBJ2-3; TRBD2 matches 7 bases. This CDR3 comprises 15 residues. Trimming at V came to 3 bases and at J to 5 bases, leaving 8 bases not matched to a gene. Germline loops: CDR1 PRHDT, CDR2 FYEKMQ (reference sequence). Here the CDR3 DNA reads TGTGCCAGCAGCTTTACAGCGGGGCCTAAAGATACGCAGTATTTT. This gives the protein CASSFTAGPKDTQYF.

This chain uses TRBV10-3 with TRBJ1-4, with D hard to call. The CDR3 extends over 13 amino acids. The germline V and J ends were trimmed by 6 bases and 5 bases, with 10 bases remaining between them. Germline loops: CDR1 ENHRY, CDR2 SYGVKD. The CDR3 nucleotides read TGTGCCATCAGACCCGACGGAAATGAAAAACTGTTTTTT. Residues: CAIRPDGNEKLFF.